This record covers a single TCR beta chain. This specimen comes from a study of blood T cell repertoires in COVID-19. Overall study: PBMCs, B-cell-depleted T cells, or T cells provided the cDNA or gDNA that made up the material.

Using immunoSEQ multiplex PCR, the repertoire was profiled, and TCRdb retains in-frame clones only, with some absent. The table has more than 150,000 clones, approximately 85% seen once. Per the germline V gene, CDR1 is SGHNT and CDR2 is YYREEE (reference sequence). This CDR3 region has 15 residues. The V gene end was trimmed by 6 bases and the J gene end by 3 bases; junction bases not matched to a gene: 7. This study enrolled people aged 18 to 89 from approximately 24 US geographic areas. This TCR derives from a middle-aged man who had recovered from COVID-19. Sequences were obtained from PBMCs or T cells enriched from blood (not recorded which). The gene calls are TRBV5-4 and TRBJ2-2; 8 bases match TRBD2. In DNA, the CDR3 is TGTGCCAGCACGCTTGGCGGGAGGTACACCGGGGAGCTGTTTTTT. Its protein product is CASTLGGRYTGELFF.